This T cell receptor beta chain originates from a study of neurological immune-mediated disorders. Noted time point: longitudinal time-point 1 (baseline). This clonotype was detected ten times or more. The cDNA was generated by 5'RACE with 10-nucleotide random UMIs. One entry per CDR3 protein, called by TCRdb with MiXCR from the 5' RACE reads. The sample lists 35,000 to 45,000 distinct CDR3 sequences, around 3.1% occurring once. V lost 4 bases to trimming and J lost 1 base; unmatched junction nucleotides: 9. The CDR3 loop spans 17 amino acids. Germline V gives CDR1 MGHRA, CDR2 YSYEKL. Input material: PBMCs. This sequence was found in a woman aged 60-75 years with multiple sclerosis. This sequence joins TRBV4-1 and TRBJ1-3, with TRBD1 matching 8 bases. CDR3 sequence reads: CASSLHDRTGSGNTIYF. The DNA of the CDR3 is TGCGCCAGCAGCCTTCACGACAGGACAGGGTCTGGAAACACCATATATTTT.